This is a list of T cell receptor beta chains from one sample in a study of CD8 T cells in ankylosing spondylitis. MiXCR, run by TCRdb on the 5' RACE reads, gives a single entry per CDR3 protein. The sample includes just under 550,000 distinct CDR3 sequences, about 12% of them seen just once. The sequencing input was blood, either unsorted or a sorted T cell fraction (not recorded which). Receptors were obtained from a male donor with ankylosing spondylitis. Both conserved end residues are part of each CDR3. D genes are given only for firm matches. Size is omitted from some rows. Given values are once, few, many or a class for expanded clones.

j_call,clone_size,v_call,d_call,cdr3_aa,cdr3_nt
TRBJ2-5,few,TRBV7-8,NA,CASSLDPTTLKTQYF,TGTGCCAGCAGCTTAGATCCGACCACTCTAAAGACCCAGTACTTC
TRBJ2-6,few,TRBV6-5,NA,CASSYNRGPGANVLTF,TGTGCCAGCAGTTACAATAGGGGCCCTGGGGCCAACGTCCTGACTTTC
TRBJ2-5,NA,TRBV9,NA,CASSVATGVQETQYF,TGTGCCAGCAGCGTAGCTACGGGGGTCCAAGAGACCCAGTACTTC
TRBJ2-7,few,TRBV20-1,NA,CSARDLDTSYEQYF,TGCAGTGCTAGAGATCTGGACACCTCCTACGAGCAGTACTTC
TRBJ2-1,NA,TRBV10-3,TRBD1,CAISVRTGDNEQFF,TGTGCCATCAGTGTGCGGACAGGAGACAATGAGCAGTTCTTC
TRBJ2-7,NA,TRBV3-1,NA,CASSQYSERQYF,TGTGCCAGCAGCCAATATTCAGAGCGGCAGTACTTC
TRBJ1-1,many,TRBV5-1,NA,CASSSGQGGTEAFF,TGCGCCAGCAGCTCGGGCCAGGGAGGCACTGAAGCTTTCTTT
TRBJ2-2,NA,TRBV2,TRBD2,CASSGLAGVNTGELFF,TGTGCCAGCAGTGGGCTAGCGGGAGTGAACACCGGGGAGCTGTTTTTT
TRBJ1-2,few,TRBV20-1,NA,CSARYRNYGYTF,TGCAGTGCTAGATACAGGAACTATGGCTACACCTTC
TRBJ2-2,NA,TRBV20-1,NA,CSAKQGDTGELFF,TGCAGTGCTAAACAGGGAGACACCGGGGAGCTGTTTTTT